This T cell receptor beta chain was profiled in a study of blood T cell repertoires in COVID-19. Study summary: Acute-phase and convalescent COVID-19 samples originated in the United States, Italy and Spain. Sources were T cells, B-cell-depleted T cells, or PBMCs; the material itself was cDNA or gDNA.

Sequencing was performed with immunoSEQ multiplex PCR; in TCRdb, only in-frame clones are kept and a portion is missing. The sample includes approximately 140,000 clones, about 87% of them seen just once. The V gene lost 2 bases and the J gene lost 6 bases, with 14 bases spanning the gap. This CDR3 comprises 14 residues. Germline V CDR1 and CDR2: SEHNR, FQNEAQ (reference sequence). The J gene is TRBJ2-7, the V gene TRBV7-9, with a possible D match to TRBD1 (6 bases). The TCR was taken from a man aged 60 to 75 with active or convalescent COVID-19. Sample: peripheral blood. CDR3 in DNA: TGTGCCAGCAGCTTATCGGCAGGGGTCCCCGAGCAGTACTTC. This gives the protein CASSLSAGVPEQYF.